This T cell receptor (beta chain) was obtained from a study of radiotherapy plus CTLA-4 blockade in lung cancer. A remark on this clone: The antigen is not known.

The ends were cut back, 0 bases at V and 4 bases at J, with 8 bases in the middle. The CDR3 has 14 residues. Germline values: CDR1 SGDLS, CDR2 YYNGEE. Study-level points and caveats: Clones derived from tumor TCRs expanded in blood after radiotherapy plus ipilimumab.

The table came from immunoSEQ multiplex PCR; TCRdb's copy has only in-frame clones and leaves some out. The sample shows about 93,000 clones, almost 90% of them seen only once. Source: peripheral blood, taken from a patient treated with radiotherapy plus ipilimumab. The TCR originated in a human donor with non-small cell lung cancer that progressed on radiotherapy plus ipilimumab. V is TRBV9 and J is TRBJ1-5, with D possibly TRBD1 on 5 matching bases. The CDR3 nucleotides are TGTGCCAGCAGCGTAGACCAGGGAAATCAGCCCCAGCATTTT. It yields the protein CASSVDQGNQPQHF.